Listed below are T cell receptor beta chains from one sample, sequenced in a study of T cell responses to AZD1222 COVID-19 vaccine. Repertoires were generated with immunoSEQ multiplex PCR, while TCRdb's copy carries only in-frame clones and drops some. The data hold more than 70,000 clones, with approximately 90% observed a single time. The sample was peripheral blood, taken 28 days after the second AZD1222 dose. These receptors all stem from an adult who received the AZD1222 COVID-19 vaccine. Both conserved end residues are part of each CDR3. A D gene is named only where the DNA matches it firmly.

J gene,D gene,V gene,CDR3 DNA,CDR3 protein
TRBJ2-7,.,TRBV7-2,TGTGCCAGCAACAAAGCGAGGGGAACACACGAGCAGTACTTC,CASNKARGTHEQYF
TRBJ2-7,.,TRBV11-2,TGTGCCAGCAGAAACCCCGGCTTGCGGGAGCAGTACTTC,CASRNPGLREQYF
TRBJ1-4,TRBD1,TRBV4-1,TGCGCCAGCAGCCAGTACGGGCGGGACAGTACTGAAAAACTGTTTTTT,CASSQYGRDSTEKLFF
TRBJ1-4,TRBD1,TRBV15,TGTGCCACCAGCAACCAACGACAGGGGGCAGATGAAAAACTGTTTTTT,CATSNQRQGADEKLFF
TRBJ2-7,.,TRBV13,TGTGCCAGCAGCTCCAGGTTGCCAGACTACGAGCAGTACTTC,CASSSRLPDYEQYF
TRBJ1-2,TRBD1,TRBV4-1,TGCGCCAGCAGCCATGGCAAGACAGGGGCGAAGGTTGGCTACACCTTC,CASSHGKTGAKVGYTF
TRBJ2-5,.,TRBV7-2,TGTGCCAGCACCCAGGGAGTTAACCAAGAGACCCAGTACTTC,CASTQGVNQETQYF
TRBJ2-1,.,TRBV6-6,TGTGCCAGCAGTTACCGCCAAAGCGACGAGCAGTTCTTC,CASSYRQSDEQFF
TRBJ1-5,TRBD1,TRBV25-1,TGTGCCAGCAGTGGACAGGGGGCGAGCAATCAGCCCCAGCATTTT,CASSGQGASNQPQHF
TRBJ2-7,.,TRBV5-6,TGTGCCAGCAGCTTGGAACCTTTCCGCGGAATAACCTACGAGCAGTACTTC,CASSLEPFRGITYEQYF
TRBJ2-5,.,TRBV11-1,TGTGCCAGCAGCCCACAGGGCCCCCAAGAGACCCAGTACTTC,CASSPQGPQETQYF